These 20 T cell receptor beta chains were all obtained from the same sample, sequenced in a study of long-term antiretroviral therapy in people with HIV. An immunoSEQ assay, version v3.0, was performed at survey level. TCRdb's table, derived via immunoSEQ multiplex PCR, lists solely in-frame clones and lacks some. This repertoire shows almost 20,000 clones, approximately 90% found once; its top ten account for about 9.3%. Sequencing used unsorted PBMCs, obtained about 4.6 years before starting antiretroviral therapy. Receptors originate from a woman in her thirties with HIV.

The chain has TRBV19 and TRBJ1-2, with 7 bases matching TRBD1. CDR1 and CDR2 from the germline V gene are LNHDA and SQIVND (reference sequence). With 8 bases clipped from V and 4 bases from J, the junction kept 10 bases outside the gene matches. This CDR3 has 14 amino acids. The CDR3 region is CASSPPGQSYGYTF. The CDR3 DNA follows: TGTGCCAGTTCCCCCCCGGGACAGAGCTATGGCTACACCTTC.

This chain joins TRBV6-5 and TRBJ1-2; the D is unclear. Trimming pared 0 bases from V and 3 bases from J, leaving 8 bases between. Germline V lookup: CDR1 MNHEY, CDR2 SVGAGI. The CDR3 is made up of 14 amino acids. CDR3 coding DNA: TGTGCCAGCAGTTACTCGGGCGGCCACTATGGCTACACCTTC. It specifies CASSYSGGHYGYTF.

V is TRBV15 and J is TRBJ2-5, with 8 bases identical to TRBD2. J lost 5 bases, V lost 0 bases, and 14 bases had no gene match. This CDR3 has 18 amino acids. CDR1 LNHNV and CDR2 YYDKDF come from the germline V gene (reference sequence). CDR3 amino acids: CATSRDLRPGGATETQYF. The CDR3 DNA follows: TGTGCCACCAGCAGAGATTTGCGACCCGGGGGGGCGACGGAGACCCAGTACTTC.

This sequence joins TRBV5-6 and TRBJ1-4; the match to TRBD1 covers 9 bases. The germline V gene has CDR1 SGHDT and CDR2 YYEEEE. The trim removed 4 bases at V and 4 bases at J, leaving 2 bases unmatched. The CDR3 has 14 residues. This CDR3 reads CASSPGQGNEKLFF. In nucleotides, the CDR3 is TGTGCCAGCAGCCCGGGACAGGGTAATGAAAAACTGTTTTTT.

This clone has only a few counts. V gene TRBV6-1 combines with J gene TRBJ1-4; no firm D call. CDR3 length equals 13 residues. Trimming removed 5 bases at V and 8 bases at J, with 12 bases between. The germline V gene has CDR1 MNHNS and CDR2 SASEGT. The CDR3 loop reads CASSTGNREKLFF. CDR3 in DNA: TGTGCCAGCAGTACTGGTAATCGAGAAAAACTGTTTTTT.

The chain uses TRBV19 and TRBJ2-3; D may correspond to TRBD1 or TRBD2 (6 bases each). Between the trimmed V and J ends, which lost 10 bases and 0 bases, there was a span of 17 bases. CDR3 size: 15 residues. Germline values: CDR1 LNHDA, CDR2 SQIVND (reference sequence). The CDR3 sequence: CATSFPGASTDTQYF. CDR3 in DNA: TGTGCCACTAGCTTCCCGGGGGCTAGCACAGATACGCAGTATTTT.

V gene TRBV2 combines with J gene TRBJ1-5; tentatively, D is TRBD1 (5 bases). Trimming removed 6 bases at V and 7 bases at J, with 13 bases between. The CDR3 covers 13 residues. From germline, CDR1 is SNHLY and CDR2 FYNNEI. The CDR3 sequence is CASSADRRQPQHF. CDR3 DNA: TGTGCCAGCAGCGCCGACAGAAGGCAGCCCCAGCATTTT.

The chain couples TRBV9 to TRBJ2-7, with 9 bases that match TRBD1. Germline V lookup: CDR1 SGDLS, CDR2 YYNGEE. This CDR3 has 14 amino acids. V lost 0 bases and J lost 2; bases outside the gene matches: 0. CDR3 region: CASSVGQGAYEQYF. The CDR3 nucleotides read TGTGCCAGCAGCGTAGGACAGGGGGCCTACGAGCAGTACTTC.

The V call is TRBV27, the J call TRBJ2-3; the match to TRBD1 covers 8 bases. The CDR3 totals 14 residues. Germline assignment: CDR1 MNHEY and CDR2 SMNVEV (reference sequence). V lost 6 bases and J lost 2; bases outside the gene matches: 4. CDR3 residues: CASSRQGFTDTQYF. The DNA of the CDR3 is TGTGCCAGCAGCCGACAGGGGTTCACAGATACGCAGTATTTT.

The chain joins TRBV5-1 to TRBJ2-4; TRBD2 aligns across 12 bases. The CDR3 is 19 amino acids. Germline loops: CDR1 SGHRS, CDR2 YFSETQ. The trim removed 0 bases at V and 0 bases at J, leaving 7 bases unmatched. This CDR3 is CASSLAPSGGEIAKNIQYF. The DNA of the CDR3 is TGCGCCAGCAGCTTGGCCCCTAGCGGGGGGGAAATAGCCAAAAACATTCAGTACTTC.

The V and J genes are TRBV7-8 and TRBJ1-5; D not resolved. Trimming cost V 1 base and J 5 bases, with 6 bases left between them. From germline, CDR1 is SGHVS and CDR2 FQNEAQ. The CDR3 runs to 13 residues. The CDR3 loop is CASSLGLDQPQHF. CDR3 sequence (DNA): TGTGCCAGCAGCTTAGGGTTGGATCAGCCCCAGCATTTT.

This clone appeared a few times. V usage is TRBV6-5 and J usage is TRBJ1-6, with no clear D. This CDR3 spans 15 amino acids. The ends were cut back, 0 bases at V and 6 bases at J, with 9 bases in the middle. Germline V gene lookup returns CDR1 MNHEY and CDR2 SVGAGI. CDR3 in amino acids: CASSYSAAGNSPLHF. CDR3 DNA: TGTGCCAGCAGTTACTCGGCGGCCGGTAATTCACCCCTCCACTTT.

The rearrangement uses TRBV7-2 and TRBJ2-6, with TRBD2 matching over 8 bases. Germline CDR1 is SGHTA and CDR2 is FQGNSA. This CDR3 spans 15 amino acids. With V trimmed by 5 bases and J by 4 bases, 4 bases remained unmatched. The CDR3 DNA reads TGTGCCAGCAGCCCCGGGGGGGCAGGGGCCAACGTCCTGACTTTC. Its protein product is CASSPGGAGANVLTF.

The gene calls are TRBV12-5 and TRBJ2-3; D perhaps matches TRBD2 (5 bases). V dropped 3 bases and J dropped 2 bases, with 9 bases sitting between them. In germline, CDR1 is LGHNT, CDR2 FRNRAP. The CDR3 contains 14 residues. The CDR3 is CASGFMEATDTQYF. DNA for the CDR3: TGTGCTAGTGGTTTCATGGAGGCCACAGATACGCAGTATTTT.

CDR3 region: CASSQESGGLGSKFYEQYF. DNA for the CDR3: TGCGCCAGCAGCCAAGAGTCGGGCGGGCTGGGATCGAAATTCTACGAGCAGTACTTC. This chain uses TRBV4-3 with TRBJ2-7, with a tentative D call TRBD2 (5 bases). From germline, CDR1 is LGHNA and CDR2 YSLEER. The V and J ends lost 0 bases and 3 bases respectively, with 24 bases between them. The CDR3 totals 19 residues.

This chain connects TRBV30 to TRBJ1-3; TRBD1 agrees at 10 bases. The CDR3 is made up of 14 amino acids. V gave up 3 bases and J gave up 10 bases; unmatched junction bases: 9. Germline V gene sequence: CDR1 GTSNPN, CDR2 SVGIG (reference sequence). CDR3 residues: CAWRDGTGELTIYF. CDR3 DNA: TGTGCCTGGAGGGATGGGACAGGGGAACTTACCATATATTTT.

This clone was counted once. V is TRBV6-1 and J is TRBJ1-4; possibly TRBD1 for D (6 bases). V lost 4 bases and J lost 0, with 9 bases in between. The CDR3 loop spans 15 amino acids. Germline CDR1 and CDR2: MNHNS and SASEGT. The CDR3 sequence: CASSGGQSTNEKLFF. CDR3 in DNA: TGTGCCAGCAGTGGCGGACAGTCAACTAATGAAAAACTGTTTTTT.

V and J are TRBV6-1 and TRBJ1-5; the match to TRBD1 covers 9 bases. J gave up 4 bases and V 5 bases, and 6 bases lay outside the gene matches. Germline V gene lookup returns CDR1 MNHNS and CDR2 SASEGT. The CDR3 is 15 amino acids. The CDR3 region is CASSWGTGTNQPQHF. The CDR3 DNA reads TGTGCCAGCAGTTGGGGGACAGGGACAAATCAGCCCCAGCATTTT.

The chain combines TRBV7-9 with TRBJ2-3; TRBD1 aligns across 7 bases. The CDR3 consists of 15 residues. Germline CDR1 is SEHNR and CDR2 is FQNEAQ (reference sequence). Trimming removed 3 bases from V and 4 bases from J; junction bases left unmatched: 7. As DNA, the CDR3 is TGTGCCAGCAGCTTGCGAGCCGACAGGGCAGATACGCAGTATTTT. This translates into CASSLRADRADTQYF. The full variable domain, rest sourced from reference TRBV7-9 and TRBJ2-3, is DTGVSQNPRHKITKRGQNVTFRCDPISEHNRLYWYRQTLGQGPEFLTYFQNEAQLEKSRLLSDRFSAERPKGSFSTLEIQRTEQGDSAMYLCASSLRADRADTQYFGPGTRLTVL.

The chain uses TRBV19 and TRBJ2-1, with D possibly being TRBD1 or TRBD2 (5 bases each). From germline, CDR1 is LNHDA and CDR2 SQIVND (reference sequence). The CDR3 covers 14 residues. The V end lost 5 bases, the J end lost 7 bases, and 15 bases lay between the germline ends. The CDR3 DNA sequence: TGTGCCAGTAGTCTTGGGACCTTTGCTAATGAGCAGTTCTTC. Translating it yields CASSLGTFANEQFF.